These 3 T cell receptor beta chains share one sample of origin, sequenced in a study of T cell repertoires in ileal Crohn's disease. The protocol was immunoSEQ multiplex PCR, while the TCRdb copy is restricted to in-frame clones and leaves out a portion. The sample shows about 14,000 clones, around four fifths of them seen only once. The sequencing sample was made of ileal tissue. The receptors here all came from an adult with Crohn's disease.

This clone was picked up a small number of times. The chain has TRBV2 and TRBJ2-7; 11 positions agree with TRBD2. V lost 7 bases to trimming and J lost 3 bases; unmatched junction nucleotides: 8. The CDR3 runs to 15 residues. Germline lookup yields CDR1 SNHLY and CDR2 FYNNEI. The DNA for the CDR3 is TGTGCCAGCACCCTACTAGCGGGGGCCCACTACGAGCAGTACTTC. This encodes CASTLLAGAHYEQYF.

J is TRBJ2-3 and V is TRBV29-1; no reliable D call. There are 11 residues in the CDR3. Looked up from germline, CDR1 is SQVTM and CDR2 is ANQGSEA. The ends were cut back, 0 bases at V and 8 bases at J, with 6 bases in the middle. CDR3 sequence (DNA): TGCAGCGTTGAAGATCTTTCTACGCAGTATTTT. Protein sequence: CSVEDLSTQYF.

The chain uses TRBV29-1 and TRBJ1-2, with 12 bases identical to TRBD1. Germline V gene lookup returns CDR1 SQVTM and CDR2 ANQGSEA. V lost 6 bases to trimming and J lost 8 bases; unmatched junction nucleotides: 10. The CDR3 runs to 14 residues. Here the CDR3 DNA reads TGCAGCGTAGAAACCCGGGACAGGGGGCGAGGCTACACCTTC. Its protein is CSVETRDRGRGYTF.